These 32 T cell receptor beta chains originate from one sample sequenced in a study of blood T cell repertoires in COVID-19. Some clones are missing from TCRdb's copy, which holds only in-frame ones; the method was immunoSEQ multiplex PCR. Here the sample spans about 120,000 clones, about 85% being singletons. Sequenced input: peripheral blood. The source is a man aged 45-60 years with acute or convalescent COVID-19.

The chain is built from TRBV2 and TRBJ1-1; D gene ambiguous. Trimming left V 5 bases short and J 2 bases short, with 6 bases between. CDR3 length equals 12 residues. CDR1 is SNHLY, CDR2 FYNNEI, per germline. CDR3 loop: CASSNSNTEAFF. The CDR3 DNA sequence: TGTGCCAGCAGTAACAGTAACACTGAAGCTTTCTTT. The whole variable domain, filled in from reference TRBV2 and TRBJ1-1, reads EPEVTQTPSHQVTQMGQEVILRCVPISNHLYFYWYRQILGQKVEFLVSFYNNEISEKSEIFDDQFSVERPDGSNFTLKIRSTKLEDSAMYFCASSNSNTEAFFGQGTRLTVV.

This rearrangement joins TRBV3-1 (or the pseudogene TRBV3-2) to TRBJ1-1; no definite D call. V lost 4 bases, J lost 5 bases, and 11 bases lay in between. The germline gives CDR1 LGHDT, CDR2 YNNKEL (reference sequence). CDR3 length: 13 amino acids. CDR3 region: CASSPLAGTEAFF. CDR3 coding DNA: TGTGCCAGCAGCCCCCTCGCGGGGACTGAAGCTTTCTTT.

The chain links TRBV7-8 to TRBJ1-1; no firm D call. CDR1 is SGHVS, CDR2 FQNEAQ, per germline. The V end lost 5 bases, the J end lost 0 bases, and 13 bases lay between the germline ends. The length of the CDR3 is 15 residues. The CDR3 DNA follows: TGTGCCAGCAGCACATCAGGTCCCATGAACACTGAAGCTTTCTTT. It codes for CASSTSGPMNTEAFF.

V and J are TRBV10-3 and TRBJ1-2; D is ambiguous. This CDR3 has 12 residues. With 4 bases removed from V and 7 bases from J, the gap between germline ends came to 10 bases. Germline assignment: CDR1 ENHRY and CDR2 SYGVKD. CDR3 coding DNA: TGTGCCATCAGTGTAAGCGGCGGTGGCTACACCTTC. Amino acids: CAISVSGGGYTF.

This chain connects TRBV29-1 to TRBJ1-3; 10 nucleotides align to TRBD1. Germline V gene data show CDR1 as SQVTM and CDR2 as ANQGSEA. This CDR3 comprises 17 residues. J lost 2 bases, V lost 7 bases, and 14 bases had no gene match. The CDR3 DNA reads as TGCAGCGCGGGACAGGGGCTTAGGTCGGGGGCTGGAAACACCATATATTTT. Amino acids: CSAGQGLRSGAGNTIYF.

The chain couples TRBV19 to TRBJ2-1; TRBD2 is a possible D gene (6 bases). This CDR3 spans 15 amino acids. The V end lost 1 base, the J end lost 4 bases, and 11 bases lay between the germline ends. Germline lookup yields CDR1 LNHDA and CDR2 SQIVND (reference sequence). The DNA for the CDR3 is TGTGCCAGTAGTATAGGGCGGGGTCAGTACAATGAGCAGTTCTTC. Residues: CASSIGRGQYNEQFF.

The chain carries TRBV5-1 and TRBJ1-1; 7 positions match TRBD1. Germline V CDR1 and CDR2: SGHRS, YFSETQ. The junction had 10 bases not matched to a gene; V was cut back by 4 bases and J by 4 bases. The CDR3 has 15 amino acids. The DNA of the CDR3 is TGCGCCAGCAGCCCCAGACCCCGGGACAGCACTGAAGCTTTCTTT. Translating gives CASSPRPRDSTEAFF. Together with reference TRBV5-1 and TRBJ1-1, the CDR3 gives the full variable domain: KAGVTQTPRYLIKTRGQQVTLSCSPISGHRSVSWYQQTPGQGLQFLFEYFSETQRNKGNFPGRFSGRQFSNSRSEMNVSTLELGDSALYLCASSPRPRDSTEAFFGQGTRLTVV.

V and J are TRBV5-6 and TRBJ2-3, with TRBD1 as a possible D gene (6 bases). Per the germline V gene, CDR1 is SGHDT and CDR2 is YYEEEE. V dropped 2 bases and J dropped 4 bases, with 11 bases sitting between them. CDR3 length equals 14 residues. The DNA of the CDR3 is TGTGCCAGCAGCTTAGGGGGTATCCCAGATACGCAGTATTTT. This sequence encodes CASSLGGIPDTQYF.

The chain employs TRBV10-2 and TRBJ2-1; 9 bases agree with TRBD2. The germline CDR1 and CDR2 sequences are WSHSY and SAAADI. This CDR3 has 13 amino acids. V shed 4 bases and J 8 bases; nucleotides not matched to a gene: 3. CDR3 bases: TGCGCCAGCAGTGGCGGGGGGGAGGATGAGCAGTTCTTC. It translates to CASSGGGEDEQFF.

This clone has just a few counts. The rearrangement joins TRBV6-4 to TRBJ1-1, with D unclear. There are 14 residues in the CDR3. Germline values: CDR1 MRHNA, CDR2 SNTAGT. Trimming left V 3 bases short and J 4 bases short, with 12 bases between. The CDR3, as DNA: TGTGCCAGCAGTGAAGAGGGTCGCGGCACTGAAGCTTTCTTT. It is translated as CASSEEGRGTEAFF.

This rearrangement joins TRBV12-3 or TRBV12-4 to TRBJ1-2; no firm D call. The CDR3 is 13 amino acids. V gave up 2 bases and J gave up 10 bases, with 14 bases separating them. CDR3 nucleotides: TGTGCCAGCAGTTTAAAGGCCGCGGGCGACTACACCTTC. Amino acid sequence: CASSLKAAGDYTF.

This chain uses TRBV4-1 with TRBJ1-5; 8 positions agree with TRBD1. Germline CDR1 and CDR2: MGHRA and YSYEKL. V lost 4 bases, J lost 3 bases, and 11 bases stayed unmatched. This CDR3 has 17 amino acids. The CDR3 region is CASSRQGARALNQPQHF. CDR3 coding DNA: TGCGCCAGCAGCCGTCAGGGGGCCAGGGCTCTCAATCAGCCCCAGCATTTT.

This CDR3 is CASRGDRRSYEQYV. CDR3 bases: TGTGCCAGCAGGGGGGACAGGCGGTCCTACGAGCAGTACGTC. V and J are TRBV28 and TRBJ2-7, with TRBD1 matching over 8 bases. CDR3 length: 14 residues. Germline V gene data show CDR1 as MDHEN and CDR2 as SYDVKM. V dropped 6 bases and J dropped 1; count of bases not matched to a gene: 5.

V gene TRBV5-4 combines with J gene TRBJ2-2, with 7 bases fitting TRBD2. The CDR3 extends over 15 amino acids. With V trimmed by 2 bases and J by 6 bases, 7 bases remained unmatched. Germline-derived CDR1 and CDR2 are SGHNT and YYREEE (reference sequence). The CDR3 spells CASSLPGGIAGELFF. CDR3 DNA: TGTGCCAGCAGCTTACCCGGGGGGATTGCCGGGGAGCTGTTTTTT.

The chain combines TRBV4-1 with TRBJ1-2; perhaps TRBD1 as D (5 bases). CDR3 length equals 14 residues. Germline V lookup: CDR1 MGHRA, CDR2 YSYEKL. The germline V and J ends were trimmed by 1 base and 5 bases, with 11 bases remaining between them. CDR3 in amino acids: CASSQGTGLYGYTF. DNA for the CDR3: TGCGCCAGCAGCCAAGGCACAGGCCTTTATGGCTACACCTTC.

This sequence joins TRBV6-2 or TRBV6-3 and TRBJ2-7, with D possibly TRBD2 on 6 matching bases. The germline V gene has CDR1 MNHEY and CDR2 SVGEGT. With 3 bases removed from V and 3 bases from J, the gap between germline ends came to 9 bases. This CDR3 region has 13 residues. The CDR3 nucleotides read TGTGCCAGCAGTTATCCCGGGAGCTACGAGCAGTACTTC. It yields the protein CASSYPGSYEQYF.

This clone was recorded a few times. This rearrangement joins TRBV21-1 to TRBJ1-3. TRBV21-1 corresponds to a pseudogene. CDR3 size: 17 residues. The CDR3 coding sequence is TGTGCCAGCAGCAATGGAAGTGAGGGCGCCTCTGGAAACACCATATATTTT. Protein product: CASSNGSEGASGNTIYF.

The rearrangement uses TRBV4-1 and TRBJ2-2, with D possibly being TRBD2 (7 bases). From germline, CDR1 is MGHRA and CDR2 YSYEKL. Trimming took 0 bases from V and 4 from J, leaving 15 bases between them. The CDR3 contains 17 residues. CDR3 nucleotide sequence: TGCGCCAGCAGCCAAGATTCTCGGGGGGCGACCACCGGGGAGCTGTTTTTT. Translated: CASSQDSRGATTGELFF.

This rearrangement joins TRBV5-1 to TRBJ2-6, with a tentative D call TRBD1 (6 bases). Germline assignment: CDR1 SGHRS and CDR2 YFSETQ. The CDR3 contains 20 residues. With 0 bases removed from V and 0 bases from J, the gap between germline ends came to 19 bases. CDR3 in DNA: TGCGCCAGCAGCTTGGAACGGGCCGGGACAACTATCTCTGGGGCCAACGTCCTGACTTTC. Encoded protein: CASSLERAGTTISGANVLTF.

This chain links TRBV24-1 with TRBJ1-6; 7 nucleotides line up with TRBD1. Trimming took 4 bases from V and 5 from J; bases not matched to a gene: 4. This CDR3 has 15 residues. Germline CDR1 reads KGHDR; CDR2 reads SFDVKD. DNA for the CDR3: TGTGCCACCAGTGACTCGGGACAGAATAATTCACCCCTCCACTTT. Amino acids: CATSDSGQNNSPLHF.

CDR3 amino acids: CASSPDREDQPQHF. CDR3 nucleotide sequence: TGTGCCAGCAGTCCCGACAGGGAGGATCAGCCCCAGCATTTT. This chain connects TRBV2 to TRBJ1-5; 7 bases agree with TRBD1. Germline loops: CDR1 SNHLY, CDR2 FYNNEI. The trim removed 5 bases at V and 5 bases at J, leaving 6 bases unmatched. The CDR3 spans 14 residues.

The gene calls are TRBV6-5 and TRBJ1-1; no clear D. Germline CDR1 reads MNHEY; CDR2 reads SVGAGI. V dropped 5 bases and J dropped 5 bases, with 12 bases sitting between them. This CDR3 has 13 residues. CDR3 DNA: TGTGCCAGCAGTCAAAAAAGGGAGACTGAAGCTTTCTTT. It codes for CASSQKRETEAFF.

The V and J genes are TRBV5-1 and TRBJ2-3; tentatively, D is TRBD1 (6 bases). The CDR3 totals 13 residues. Trimming took 5 bases from V and 6 from J, leaving 13 bases between them. Looked up from germline, CDR1 is SGHRS and CDR2 is YFSETQ. The CDR3 DNA follows: TGCGCCAGCAGTCGGAAGCAGGGGGATACGCAGTATTTT. Protein sequence: CASSRKQGDTQYF.

J is TRBJ1-5 and V is TRBV20-1, with TRBD1 matching over 9 bases. In germline, CDR1 is DFQATT, CDR2 SNEGSKA (reference sequence). V lost 3 bases to trimming and J lost 5 bases; unmatched junction nucleotides: 8. This CDR3 is built from 15 residues. The CDR3 region has the DNA TGCAGTGCTAGTTGGACAGGGGACGTGGATCAGCCCCAGCATTTT. Encoded protein: CSASWTGDVDQPQHF.

The genes are TRBV5-1 and TRBJ1-6; 8 nucleotides agree with TRBD1. This CDR3 is 15 amino acids long. V dropped 2 bases and J dropped 9; count of bases not matched to a gene: 7. In germline, CDR1 is SGHRS, CDR2 YFSETQ. CDR3 amino acids: CASSFRPGGSSPLHF. As DNA, the CDR3 is TGCGCCAGCAGCTTTCGTCCAGGGGGCAGTTCACCCCTCCACTTT.

V gene TRBV5-4 combines with J gene TRBJ2-3, with 8 positions matching TRBD2. Germline CDR1 reads SGHNT; CDR2 reads YYREEE (reference sequence). V trimming: 4 bases; J trimming: 3 bases; junction bases outside the gene matches: 4. The CDR3 has 14 residues. As DNA, the CDR3 is TGTGCCAGCAGCCCACTAGCGGAGACAGATACGCAGTATTTT. Protein product: CASSPLAETDTQYF.

A single count supports this clone. The CDR3 DNA follows: TGTGCCAGCAGCTTAGGACTGTACAATGAGCAGTTCTTC. This codes for CASSLGLYNEQFF. The chain employs TRBV7-3 and TRBJ2-1; perhaps TRBD2 as D (5 bases). The CDR3 totals 13 residues. V gave up 2 bases and J gave up 4 bases, with 6 bases separating them. The germline CDR1 and CDR2 sequences are SGHTA and FQGTGA.

V and J are TRBV5-1 and TRBJ1-2; 7 bases map to TRBD1. The germline V gene encodes CDR1 SGHRS and CDR2 YFSETQ. V gave up 4 bases and J gave up 4 bases; unmatched junction bases: 7. The CDR3 is 14 amino acids. In nucleotides, the CDR3 is TGCGCCAGCAGCCCCGGAGGGGGCTCCTATGGCTACACCTTC. As protein: CASSPGGGSYGYTF.

This clone showed up just a few times. The V call is TRBV19, the J call TRBJ1-3; TRBD1 matches at 10 bases. Germline-derived CDR1 and CDR2 are LNHDA and SQIVND (reference sequence). The CDR3 contains 15 residues. V was clipped by 5 bases and J by 2 bases; unmatched bases: 3. CDR3 in amino acids: CASSAGTGAGNTIYF. The CDR3 bases are TGTGCCAGTAGTGCTGGGACAGGGGCTGGAAACACCATATATTTT.

V and J are TRBV18 and TRBJ1-5; 8 positions agree with TRBD1. The length of the CDR3 is 14 residues. The trim removed 3 bases at V and 7 bases at J, leaving 5 bases unmatched. In germline, CDR1 is KGHSH, CDR2 LQKENI. Here the CDR3 DNA reads TGTGCCAGCTCACCGGGACAGGTCCCCCAGCCCCAGCATTTT. Translated, it gives CASSPGQVPQPQHF.

The chain has TRBV5-4 and TRBJ2-1, with 7 bases lining up with TRBD2. Per germline, CDR1 SGHNT and CDR2 YYREEE (reference sequence). This CDR3 is 14 amino acids long. The trim removed 3 bases at V and 5 bases at J, leaving 5 bases unmatched. CDR3 DNA: TGTGCCAGCAGCTCCGGGACTACCGACAATGAGCAGTTCTTC. Translated: CASSSGTTDNEQFF.

V usage is TRBV11-2 and J usage is TRBJ2-7, with 7 bases matching TRBD2. Germline CDR1 and CDR2: SGHAT and FQNNGV. The V gene end was trimmed by 5 bases and the J gene end by 6 bases; junction bases not matched to a gene: 13. The CDR3 spans 15 residues. CDR3 sequence reads: CASSPGWGGSGEQYF. CDR3 in DNA: TGTGCCAGCAGCCCCGGGTGGGGAGGGTCCGGCGAGCAGTACTTC.